These 26 T cell receptor beta chains were all obtained from the same sample, sequenced in a study of T cell responses to AZD1222 COVID-19 vaccine. The repertoire was sequenced with immunoSEQ multiplex PCR; TCRdb's copy has only in-frame clones and lacks some. The data contain fewer than 200,000 clones, approximately 92% of them singletons. Sample: peripheral blood, taken on day 0 of AZD1222 vaccination. Source of these receptors: an adult in good health.

V gene TRBV4-2 combines with J gene TRBJ1-1; maybe TRBD1 (5 bases). Trimming left V 3 bases short and J 10 bases short, with 15 bases between. There are 13 residues in the CDR3. In germline, CDR1 is LGHNA, CDR2 YNFKEQ. This CDR3 reads CASSQGEGAPAFF. The CDR3 bases are TGTGCCAGCAGCCAGGGGGAAGGGGCCCCAGCTTTCTTT.

This sequence joins TRBV24-1 and TRBJ2-7, with a weak D call TRBD1 (7 bases). Per the germline V gene, CDR1 is KGHDR and CDR2 is SFDVKD. Trimming stripped 9 bases from V and 4 bases from J, with 15 bases between. The CDR3 loop spans 13 amino acids. The CDR3 loop reads CATGGTDLYEQYF. CDR3 nucleotides: TGTGCCACCGGCGGGACAGACCTTTACGAGCAGTACTTC.

In this sample, this clone turned up once. This chain uses TRBV10-3 with TRBJ1-4; 9 bases fit TRBD1. J lost 7 bases, V lost 4 bases, and 4 bases had no gene match. The CDR3 runs to 14 residues. The germline gives CDR1 ENHRY, CDR2 SYGVKD. The CDR3 region is CAISGTGEAEKLFF. CDR3 sequence (DNA): TGTGCCATCAGTGGGACAGGGGAAGCTGAAAAACTGTTTTTT.

This clone appeared a single time. The chain links TRBV6-5 to TRBJ1-1, with TRBD1 matching 9 bases. CDR1 is MNHEY and CDR2 is SVGAGI in the germline V gene. This CDR3 has 12 amino acids. Trimming at V came to 7 bases and at J to 10 bases, leaving 7 bases not matched to a gene. The DNA for the CDR3 is TGTGCCAGCACCGACAGGGGGGCTCGAGCTTTCTTT. Its protein is CASTDRGARAFF.

The V call is TRBV6-5, the J call TRBJ2-2; D gene uncertain. Trimming cost V 8 bases and J 6 bases, with 19 bases left between them. Germline CDR1 and CDR2: MNHEY and SVGAGI. The CDR3 is 15 residues long. CDR3 protein: CASGRPRGRAGELFF. The CDR3 DNA reads TGTGCCAGCGGAAGACCACGAGGAAGGGCCGGGGAGCTGTTTTTT.

The V call is TRBV2, the J call TRBJ1-5, with D possibly being TRBD1 (5 bases). Trimming cost V 4 bases and J 7 bases, with 20 bases left between them. Germline assignment: CDR1 SNHLY and CDR2 FYNNEI. This CDR3 contains 16 residues. The CDR3 region has the DNA TGTGCCAGCAGTGGGCCCGGTGGGGCCCTGGGCCAGCCCCAGCATTTT. This translates into CASSGPGGALGQPQHF.

The CDR3 sequence: CASSLEQGRGYTF. In nucleotides, the CDR3 is TGTGCCAGTAGCCTTGAACAGGGGCGCGGCTACACCTTC. V is TRBV19 and J is TRBJ1-2, with 7 bases matching TRBD1. With 6 bases clipped from V and 8 bases from J, the junction kept 9 bases outside the gene matches. This CDR3 has 13 residues. CDR1 is LNHDA, CDR2 SQIVND, per germline (reference sequence).

This chain uses TRBV9 with TRBJ1-3, with TRBD1 as a possible D gene (5 bases). The CDR3 has 16 amino acids. Between the trimmed V and J ends, which lost 0 bases and 0 bases, there was a span of 10 bases. Germline CDR1 reads SGDLS; CDR2 reads YYNGEE. The CDR3 bases are TGTGCCAGCAGCGTAGGGGGACTGTTCTCTGGAAACACCATATATTTT. It encodes CASSVGGLFSGNTIYF.

Turning to this clone: A junction end diverges from the germline sequence, so it may reflect a read error. The chain has TRBV9 and TRBJ1-1; D perhaps matches TRBD1 (5 bases). Germline CDR1 SGDLS, CDR2 YYNGEE. There are 14 residues in the CDR3. CDR3 protein: CASSPGGGGTEVFF. As DNA, the CDR3 is TGTGCCAGCAGCCCGGGAGGAGGCGGGACTGAAGTTTTCTTT.

The CDR3 protein is CAIREGGYYGYTF. In DNA form, the CDR3 reads TGTGCCATCCGCGAAGGGGGGTACTATGGCTACACCTTC. The chain joins TRBV10-3 to TRBJ1-2; D possibly corresponds to TRBD1 (6 bases). Germline CDR1 is ENHRY and CDR2 is SYGVKD. V was shortened by 8 bases and J by 3 bases, with 13 bases between the two germline ends. The CDR3 runs 13 residues.

The DNA for the CDR3 is TGCAGCGTGCGTGGAGCGGCGAACACCGGGGAGCTGTTTTTT. This sequence encodes CSVRGAANTGELFF. This chain connects TRBV29-1 to TRBJ2-2, with a possible D match to TRBD2 (5 bases). Trimming removed 6 bases from V and 0 bases from J, with 11 bases in between. The CDR3 totals 14 residues. Germline loops: CDR1 SQVTM, CDR2 ANQGSEA.

The chain carries TRBV5-1 and TRBJ2-2; 7 bases are shared with TRBD1. The ends lost 4 bases at V and 0 bases at J; junction bases unmatched: 3. The CDR3 runs to 15 residues. Germline CDR1 is SGHRS and CDR2 is YFSETQ. The CDR3 loop is CASSTGQSNTGELFF. In nucleotides, the CDR3 is TGCGCCAGCAGCACGGGACAGTCGAACACCGGGGAGCTGTTTTTT.

This chain links TRBV6-4 with TRBJ2-1; 12 bases map to TRBD1. V lost 4 bases to trimming and J lost 6 bases; unmatched junction nucleotides: 4. Germline CDR1 MRHNA, CDR2 SNTAGT. The CDR3 consists of 15 residues. CDR3 residues: CASSGPGQGANEQFF. The CDR3 DNA follows: TGTGCCAGCAGTGGGCCGGGACAGGGGGCCAATGAGCAGTTCTTC.

This clone has just one count. The chain recombines TRBV3-1 (or the pseudogene TRBV3-2) with TRBJ1-5; 7 bases align to TRBD1. This CDR3 comprises 16 residues. Germline lookup yields CDR1 LGHDT and CDR2 YNNKEL (reference sequence). V lost 1 base to trimming and J lost 0 bases; unmatched junction nucleotides: 3. DNA of the CDR3: TGTGCCAGCAGCCAAGCCGGGACAGCTAGCAATCAGCCCCAGCATTTT. Protein sequence: CASSQAGTASNQPQHF.

The chain couples TRBV18 to TRBJ2-2, with 8 bases lining up with TRBD1. The CDR3 runs 16 residues. Looked up from germline, CDR1 is KGHSH and CDR2 is LQKENI. With V trimmed by 3 bases and J by 1 base, 4 bases remained unmatched. As DNA, the CDR3 is TGTGCCAGCTCACCGTTCGACAGGGGGAACACCGGGGAGCTGTTTTTT. This codes for CASSPFDRGNTGELFF.

V and J are TRBV27 and TRBJ1-4; D gene uncertain. V lost 4 bases and J lost 7, with 7 bases in between. CDR1 is MNHEY and CDR2 is SMNVEV in the germline V gene (reference sequence). There are 12 residues in the CDR3. In DNA, the CDR3 is TGTGCCAGCAGTTCGGTTGGTGAAAAACTGTTTTTT. Residues: CASSSVGEKLFF. Full variable domain (missing parts from reference TRBV27 and TRBJ1-4): EAQVTQNPRYLITVTGKKLTVTCSQNMNHEYMSWYRQDPGLGLRQIYYSMNVEVTDKGDVPEGYKVSRKEKRNFPLILESPSPNQTSLYFCASSSVGEKLFFGSGTQLSVL.

The chain is built from TRBV5-4 and TRBJ2-5, with D tentatively TRBD2 (6 bases). V dropped 4 bases and J dropped 2 bases, with 12 bases sitting between them. CDR3 length: 14 residues. CDR1 is SGHNT, CDR2 YYREEE, per germline (reference sequence). The CDR3 region has the DNA TGTGCCAGCAGCCTGGGGACTTTTCAAGAGACCCAGTACTTC. Residues: CASSLGTFQETQYF.

This clone was detected only once. The J gene is TRBJ2-7, the V gene TRBV12-3 or TRBV12-4; 8 nucleotides match TRBD1. The ends lost 6 bases at V and 6 bases at J; junction bases unmatched: 4. The CDR3 is 12 residues long. CDR3 loop: CASSHTGGEQYV. CDR3 nucleotide sequence: TGTGCCAGCAGCCACACAGGGGGCGAGCAGTACGTC.

The rearrangement joins TRBV28 to TRBJ1-2; D gene ambiguous. Germline-derived CDR1 and CDR2 are MDHEN and SYDVKM. The CDR3 runs to 13 residues. Between the trimmed V and J ends, which lost 3 bases and 3 bases, there was a span of 8 bases. The chain's CDR3 is CASSLGMDYGYTF. The CDR3 DNA sequence: TGTGCCAGCAGTTTGGGGATGGACTATGGCTACACCTTC.

The rearrangement joins TRBV9 to TRBJ1-3; D ambiguous. Trimming took off 1 base at V and 4 bases at J, with 9 bases between the two ends. The germline V gene has CDR1 SGDLS and CDR2 YYNGEE. The CDR3 covers 14 residues. The CDR3 coding sequence is TGTGCCAGCAGCGTAATGGATGAGGGAAACACCATATATTTT. It encodes CASSVMDEGNTIYF.

J is TRBJ2-3 and V is TRBV2; D is perhaps TRBD1 (6 bases). V lost 3 bases, J lost 4 bases, and 14 bases lay in between. The germline CDR1 and CDR2 sequences are SNHLY and FYNNEI. The CDR3 consists of 15 residues. For the CDR3, the DNA is TGTGCCAGCAGTGACCCTGGGACATCGGCAGATACGCAGTATTTT. Protein product: CASSDPGTSADTQYF.

This sequence joins TRBV6-8 and TRBJ2-7; TRBD2 matches 12 bases. The germline V gene has CDR1 MNHGY and CDR2 SAAAGT. The CDR3 has 16 residues. J was trimmed by 3 bases and V by 0 bases; bases with no gene match: 3. CDR3 sequence: CASSYSPSGRDYEQYF. CDR3 nucleotide sequence: TGTGCCAGCAGTTACTCTCCTAGCGGGAGGGACTACGAGCAGTACTTC.

The V call is TRBV9, the J call TRBJ2-7; no clear D gene. V lost 0 bases and J 7 bases, leaving 8 bases between the germline ends. The CDR3 contains 12 residues. In germline, CDR1 is SGDLS, CDR2 YYNGEE. CDR3 region: CASSVALGEQYF. DNA for the CDR3: TGTGCCAGCAGCGTAGCTTTGGGGGAGCAGTACTTC.

The J gene is TRBJ2-7, the V gene TRBV5-6, with D unresolved. There are 13 residues in the CDR3. V was clipped by 0 bases and J by 7 bases, with 11 bases between them. CDR1 SGHDT and CDR2 YYEEEE come from the germline V gene. The chain's CDR3 is CASSLAGRSEQYF. Written as DNA, the CDR3 is TGTGCCAGCAGCTTGGCTGGTAGGTCAGAGCAGTACTTC.

The rearrangement joins TRBV29-1 to TRBJ2-5, with no clear D. V was pared by 4 bases and J by 6 bases, with 12 bases between. Germline loops: CDR1 SQVTM, CDR2 ANQGSEA. The CDR3 covers 12 residues. The CDR3 DNA follows: TGCAGCGTTGGGGCAGCTTCCCAGACCCAGTACTTC. Translated: CSVGAASQTQYF.

The chain has TRBV7-8 and TRBJ1-3; the D is unclear. The germline V gene has CDR1 SGHVS and CDR2 FQNEAQ. The ends were cut back, 2 bases at V and 4 bases at J, with 9 bases in the middle. The CDR3 length is 14 residues. The CDR3 sequence: CASSLSQKGNTIYF. The CDR3 nucleotides read TGTGCCAGCAGCTTATCACAGAAAGGAAACACCATATATTTT.